One sample yielded the 15 T cell receptor beta chains listed below, sequenced in a study of chemoradiotherapy in HPV16-positive cancers. The assay was immunoSEQ multiplex PCR, and TCRdb's table has in-frame clones only and misses some. Found here are about 500 clones, over 75% of them singletons; the top ten hold about an eighth. The material sequenced was tumor tissue, taken from a patient who underwent chemoradiotherapy. These receptors all come from a human donor with HPV-associated anogenital cancer.

The V and J genes are TRBV7-9 and TRBJ2-3; no reliable D call. V was shortened by 4 bases and J by 0 bases, with 11 bases between the two germline ends. The germline gives CDR1 SEHNR, CDR2 FQNEAQ (reference sequence). This CDR3 is built from 15 residues. Here the CDR3 DNA reads TGTGCCAGCAGCTCCCGAGAAGCGAGCACAGATACGCAGTATTTT. It encodes CASSSREASTDTQYF.

The genes are TRBV10-2 and TRBJ1-3; D ambiguous. The CDR3 consists of 15 residues. Trimming cost V 7 bases and J 0 bases, with 13 bases left between them. CDR1 and CDR2 from the germline V gene are WSHSY and SAAADI. The CDR3 here is CASTARPSSGNTIYF. The CDR3 nucleotides are TGCGCCAGCACCGCTAGACCGAGCTCTGGAAACACCATATATTTT.

The genes are TRBV18 and TRBJ2-2; 8 nucleotides align to TRBD1. This CDR3 comprises 18 residues. Germline loops: CDR1 KGHSH, CDR2 LQKENI. V trimming: 3 bases; J trimming: 4 bases; junction bases outside the gene matches: 13. CDR3: CASSPLPSNTGGTGELFF. The CDR3 DNA reads TGTGCCAGCTCACCTCTTCCTTCGAATACAGGGGGCACCGGGGAGCTGTTTTTT.

V usage is TRBV4-2 and J usage is TRBJ1-2; TRBD1 matches at 8 bases. J lost 4 bases, V lost 1 base, and 2 bases had no gene match. Germline V gene data show CDR1 as LGHNA and CDR2 as YNFKEQ. This CDR3 has 14 amino acids. CDR3 protein: CASSQGQGSYGYTF. As DNA, the CDR3 is TGTGCCAGCAGCCAAGGACAGGGGAGCTATGGCTACACCTTC.

V and J are TRBV6-6 and TRBJ2-7, with 9 bases aligning to TRBD2. Germline assignment: CDR1 MNHNY and CDR2 SVGAGI (reference sequence). V was pared by 5 bases and J by 2 bases, with 4 bases of the junction left unmatched. The CDR3 totals 14 residues. CDR3 sequence (DNA): TGTGCCAGCAGTATAGCGGGGGCCCCCTACGAGCAGTACTTC. Translating gives CASSIAGAPYEQYF.

CDR3: CAWSVDKPTEAFF. The DNA for the CDR3 is TGTGCCTGGAGTGTCGACAAGCCCACTGAAGCTTTCTTT. The chain links TRBV30 to TRBJ1-1; D ambiguous. Trimming pared 0 bases from V and 4 bases from J, leaving 9 bases between. Germline values: CDR1 GTSNPN, CDR2 SVGIG (reference sequence). CDR3 length: 13 amino acids.

V gene TRBV18 combines with J gene TRBJ1-1; D uncertain. V was pared by 5 bases and J by 5 bases, with 15 bases between. The CDR3 has 14 residues. Germline V gene lookup returns CDR1 KGHSH and CDR2 LQKENI. CDR3 amino acids: CASSESSKRTEAFF. The DNA of the CDR3 is TGTGCCAGCTCAGAGAGCTCGAAACGGACTGAAGCTTTCTTT.

With respect to this clone: Since no conserved phenylalanine or tryptophan closes the CDR3, a read error is the likely cause. The chain has TRBV6-1 and TRBJ1-2; weak D call: TRBD1 (5 bases). V lost 7 bases, J lost 0 bases, and 15 bases lay in between. Germline V gene data show CDR1 as MNHNS and CDR2 as SASEGT. The CDR3 is 15 residues long. CDR3 loop: CASIKGGEANYGYTL. CDR3 nucleotides: TGTGCCAGCATTAAGGGAGGGGAAGCTAACTATGGCTACACCCTC.

This clone was seen more than once but under ten times. This rearrangement joins TRBV29-1 to TRBJ1-1, with TRBD1 as a possible D gene (6 bases). Germline V lookup: CDR1 SQVTM, CDR2 ANQGSEA. Deletions cut 7 bases from V and 7 bases from J, with 13 bases between. The CDR3 totals 11 residues. The CDR3 loop is CSGRQANEAFF. CDR3 DNA: TGCAGCGGCAGACAGGCTAATGAAGCTTTCTTT.

This clone was counted a single time. The J gene is TRBJ2-3, the V gene TRBV7-9; D gene uncertain. This CDR3 has 15 amino acids. Germline CDR1 SEHNR, CDR2 FQNEAQ (reference sequence). Deletions cut 4 bases from V and 2 bases from J, with 13 bases between. Here the CDR3 reads CASSSREANTDTQYF. The CDR3 DNA sequence: TGTGCCAGCAGCTCCCGAGAAGCGAACACAGATACGCAGTATTTT. Full variable domain (missing parts from reference TRBV7-9 and TRBJ2-3): DTGVSQNPRHKITKRGQNVTFRCDPISEHNRLYWYRQTLGQGPEFLTYFQNEAQLEKSRLLSDRFSAERPKGSFSTLEIQRTEQGDSAMYLCASSSREANTDTQYFGPGTRLTVL.

The rearrangement joins TRBV5-4 to TRBJ1-1; D not certain. This CDR3 is 13 amino acids long. CDR1 and CDR2 from the germline V gene are SGHNT and YYREEE (reference sequence). The V gene lost 3 bases and the J gene lost 1 base, with 7 bases spanning the gap. The chain's CDR3 is CASSWGKNTEAFF. CDR3 in DNA: TGTGCCAGCAGCTGGGGTAAGAACACTGAAGCTTTCTTT. Looking up the rest from reference TRBV5-4 and TRBJ1-1 gives the full variable domain: ETGVTQSPTHLIKTRGQQVTLRCSSQSGHNTVSWYQQALGQGPQFIFQYYREEENGRGNFPPRFSGLQFPNYSSELNVNALELDDSALYLCASSWGKNTEAFFGQGTRLTVV.

The rearrangement links TRBV10-1 to TRBJ2-2; TRBD1 matches 11 bases. The CDR3 consists of 16 residues. Looked up from germline, CDR1 is WNHNN and CDR2 is SYGVQD (reference sequence). J lost 4 bases, V lost 5 bases, and 6 bases had no gene match. This chain's CDR3 is CASSPLGTGGTGELFF. The CDR3, as DNA: TGCGCCAGCAGTCCCCTAGGGACAGGGGGCACCGGGGAGCTGTTTTTT.

The rearrangement uses TRBV29-1 and TRBJ1-2, with TRBD1 matching 7 bases. The germline V gene has CDR1 SQVTM and CDR2 ANQGSEA. The CDR3 extends over 13 amino acids. With 2 bases clipped from V and 5 bases from J, the junction kept 5 bases outside the gene matches. The CDR3 coding sequence is TGCAGCGTTGAACATCAGGGGGGGTATGGCTACACCTTC. It yields the protein CSVEHQGGYGYTF. Together with reference TRBV29-1 and TRBJ1-2, the CDR3 gives the full variable domain: SAVISQKPSRDICQRGTSLTIQCQVDSQVTMMFWYRQQPGQSLTLIATANQGSEATYESGFVIDKFPISRPNLTFSTLTVSNMSPEDSSIYLCSVEHQGGYGYTFGSGTRLTVV.

Only one count was recorded for this clone. V and J are TRBV18 and TRBJ1-3; D unresolved. This CDR3 is built from 14 residues. Trimming removed 6 bases from V and 0 bases from J, with 9 bases in between. The germline gives CDR1 KGHSH, CDR2 LQKENI. CDR3 sequence: CASSLGISGNTIYF. Here the CDR3 DNA reads TGTGCCAGCTCCCTGGGGATCTCTGGAAACACCATATATTTT.

This chain connects TRBV5-6 to TRBJ1-6; 8 nucleotides align to TRBD1. There are 15 residues in the CDR3. V was pared by 4 bases and J by 5 bases, with 5 bases of the junction left unmatched. Germline V gives CDR1 SGHDT, CDR2 YYEEEE. Here the CDR3 reads CASSVTGGNNSPLHF. CDR3 sequence (DNA): TGTGCCAGCAGCGTAACAGGGGGGAATAATTCACCCCTCCACTTT.